The next 25 T cell receptor beta chains were all read from a single sample in a study of shared clonotypes between healthy human individuals. Profiled with immunoSEQ multiplex PCR; TCRdb holds only in-frame clones, not every one. This table holds about 330,000 clones, about 74% found once. The sequenced sample consisted of memory CD4+ T cells sorted from blood. Specified subset: CD45RA-negative fraction. The receptors derive from a man aged 25 to 45 in good health.

In this sample, this clone turned up once. The rearrangement uses TRBV27 and TRBJ2-1; TRBD2 matches at 10 bases. CDR3 length equals 16 residues. Germline lookup yields CDR1 MNHEY and CDR2 SMNVEV (reference sequence). The trim removed 5 bases at V and 5 bases at J, leaving 9 bases unmatched. CDR3 in DNA: TGTGCCAGCAGTGCCAGGGCTAGCGGGGGTAACAATGAGCAGTTCTTC. Translating it yields CASSARASGGNNEQFF.

The J gene is TRBJ2-3, the V gene TRBV15, with a possible D match to TRBD2 (6 bases). The CDR3 consists of 16 residues. Trimming pared 1 base from V and 2 bases from J, leaving 13 bases between. The V gene's germline CDR1 is LNHNV and CDR2 YYDKDF (reference sequence). The CDR3 is CATSRASTRDTDTQYF. CDR3 nucleotides: TGTGCCACCAGCAGAGCATCGACTAGGGACACAGATACGCAGTATTTT.

On this clone: The junction departs from the called germline gene at one end, perhaps through a read error. This chain joins TRBV7-7 and TRBJ2-2; 7 bases match TRBD2. The germline V gene has CDR1 SSHAT and CDR2 FNYEAQ (reference sequence). The CDR3 length is 20 residues. In DNA, the CDR3 is TGTGCTAGCAGCTTAATTGCTATGTCGGGCGGGAGACGATACACCGGGGAGCTGTTTTTT. Protein: CASSLIAMSGGRRYTGELFF.

This chain links TRBV7-9 with TRBJ2-3, with unresolved D. V lost 5 bases, J lost 2 bases, and 11 bases lay in between. The CDR3 contains 14 residues. The germline CDR1 and CDR2 sequences are SEHNR and FQNEAQ (reference sequence). CDR3 protein: CASSIVGYTDTQYF. DNA of the CDR3: TGTGCCAGCAGCATAGTGGGTTACACAGATACGCAGTATTTT.

V gene TRBV2 combines with J gene TRBJ2-7, with a possible D match to TRBD2 (6 bases). CDR1 and CDR2 (germline): SNHLY, FYNNEI. The V gene lost 4 bases and the J gene lost 3 bases, with 28 bases spanning the gap. This CDR3 has 19 residues. The CDR3 nucleotides are TGTGCCAGCAGTGCCGCCAGTCTTCGGGAGTCCGCCCCGATCTACGAGCAGTACTTC. Protein product: CASSAASLRESAPIYEQYF.

The V call is TRBV5-1, the J call TRBJ2-7, with D perhaps TRBD2 (5 bases). Germline V lookup: CDR1 SGHRS, CDR2 YFSETQ. V was trimmed by 4 bases and J by 4 bases, leaving 12 bases between them. The CDR3 is 13 amino acids. The CDR3 DNA sequence: TGCGCCAGCAGCGACGGGGTAATGTACGAGCAGTACTTC. Its protein is CASSDGVMYEQYF.

This clone was counted only a few times. This chain joins TRBV5-8 and TRBJ2-7; 7 nucleotides line up with TRBD1. V lost 0 bases to trimming and J lost 6 bases; unmatched junction nucleotides: 6. The V gene's germline CDR1 is SGHTS and CDR2 YDEGEE. The CDR3 extends over 14 amino acids. DNA for the CDR3: TGTGCCAGCAGCTTGGGGAGACAGGGCGGCGAGCAGTACTTC. Translation gives CASSLGRQGGEQYF.

CDR3 sequence (DNA): TGTGCCAGCAGCAGGACTCCTACGGTGGGCAATGAGCAGTTCTTC. Protein product: CASSRTPTVGNEQFF. This chain connects TRBV11-2 to TRBJ2-1; D is perhaps TRBD2 (5 bases). The V end was cut by 5 bases, the J end by 6 bases, with 17 bases between. There are 15 residues in the CDR3. Germline values: CDR1 SGHAT, CDR2 FQNNGV.

This rearrangement joins TRBV6-6 to TRBJ2-5; 11 positions agree with TRBD1. Near its end, the DNA agrees better with TRBJ2-7, so the J call may be wrong. This CDR3 is 13 amino acids long. Looked up from germline, CDR1 is MNHNY and CDR2 is SVGAGI (reference sequence). The CDR3, as DNA: TGTGCCAGCAGATGGACAGGGGGCGACGAGCAGTACTTC. As protein: CASRWTGGDEQYF.

The chain recombines TRBV5-8 with TRBJ2-1; 12 bases line up with TRBD2. CDR1 is SGHTS, CDR2 YDEGEE, per germline. The CDR3 length is 16 residues. The V and J ends lost 0 bases and 4 bases, in that order; junction bases with no gene match: 2. This CDR3 reads CASSLGLAGVYNEQFF. CDR3 sequence (DNA): TGTGCCAGCAGCTTGGGACTAGCGGGAGTATACAATGAGCAGTTCTTC. The full variable domain, its missing parts supplied by reference TRBV5-8 and TRBJ2-1, is EAGVTQSPTHLIKTRGQQATLRCSPISGHTSVYWYQQALGLGLQFLLWYDEGEERNRGNFPPRFSGRQFPNYSSELNVNALELEDSALYLCASSLGLAGVYNEQFFGPGTRLTVL.

This chain uses TRBV18 with TRBJ1-5; D might be TRBD1 (6 bases). CDR3 length: 13 amino acids. V lost 6 bases and J 3 bases, leaving 9 bases between the germline ends. The germline V gene encodes CDR1 KGHSH and CDR2 LQKENI. CDR3 in amino acids: CASSRDNNQPQHF. In nucleotides, the CDR3 is TGTGCCAGCTCCCGGGACAACAATCAGCCCCAGCATTTT.

The CDR3 region has the DNA TGTGCCAGCAGCCAAGAAGACGGTAATCAGCCCCAGCATTTT. It specifies CASSQEDGNQPQHF. V and J are TRBV4-2 and TRBJ1-5; D is unclear. The CDR3 loop spans 14 amino acids. Looked up from germline, CDR1 is LGHNA and CDR2 is YNFKEQ. Trimming cost V 0 bases and J 4 bases, with 7 bases left between them.

The V gene is TRBV7-2, the J gene TRBJ1-6, with D unresolved. CDR3 length: 11 residues. The germline V gene encodes CDR1 SGHTA and CDR2 FQGNSA. Deletions cut 5 bases from V and 7 bases from J, with 3 bases between. CDR3 DNA sequence: TGTGCCAGCAGCACCAATTCACCCCTCCACTTT. Its translation: CASSTNSPLHF.

This clone has at least ten counts. V gene TRBV5-1 combines with J gene TRBJ2-3; D perhaps matches TRBD1 (8 bases). The CDR3 loop spans 14 amino acids. With 7 bases removed from V and 3 bases from J, the gap between germline ends came to 15 bases. From germline, CDR1 is SGHRS and CDR2 YFSETQ. The chain's CDR3 is CASRTGRGTDTQYF. DNA of the CDR3: TGCGCCAGCCGGACAGGGAGGGGAACAGATACGCAGTATTTT.

The chain is built from TRBV15 and TRBJ2-7, with 9 bases fitting TRBD1. The germline V gene encodes CDR1 LNHNV and CDR2 YYDKDF (reference sequence). This CDR3 has 16 residues. The trim removed 0 bases at V and 7 bases at J, leaving 10 bases unmatched. The CDR3 region is CATSRDQGQGFGEQYF. The CDR3 nucleotides are TGTGCCACCAGCAGAGATCAGGGACAGGGATTTGGGGAGCAGTACTTC.

The chain joins TRBV7-3 to TRBJ2-7, with 7 bases matching TRBD1. J lost 3 bases, V lost 5 bases, and 7 bases had no gene match. The CDR3 loop spans 14 amino acids. CDR1 SGHTA and CDR2 FQGTGA come from the germline V gene. CDR3 DNA sequence: TGTGCCAGCAGCCCGGACAGGAGCGGCTACGAGCAGTACTTC. As protein: CASSPDRSGYEQYF.

The rearrangement links TRBV7-2 to TRBJ2-2; TRBD2 matches at 8 bases. With V trimmed by 5 bases and J by 1 base, 6 bases remained unmatched. Looked up from germline, CDR1 is SGHTA and CDR2 is FQGNSA. This CDR3 region has 16 residues. CDR3 protein: CASSRSSGLNTGELFF. In nucleotides, the CDR3 is TGTGCCAGCAGCCGTTCTAGCGGGTTGAACACCGGGGAGCTGTTTTTT.

The sample holds one count of this clone. This chain uses TRBV19 with TRBJ1-1; possible D gene TRBD1, 6 bases. This CDR3 has 15 residues. Trimming took 3 bases from V and 1 from J, leaving 12 bases between them. The V gene's germline CDR1 is LNHDA and CDR2 SQIVND (reference sequence). The CDR3 reads CASSISGGWNTEAFF. The CDR3 DNA follows: TGTGCCAGTAGTATTTCGGGGGGCTGGAACACTGAAGCTTTCTTT.

The V and J genes are TRBV28 and TRBJ2-7, with 8 bases lining up with TRBD1. Germline values: CDR1 MDHEN, CDR2 SYDVKM. The trim removed 3 bases at V and 2 bases at J, leaving 9 bases unmatched. This CDR3 has 16 amino acids. The chain's CDR3 is CASSFLFGDRTYEQYF. In nucleotides, the CDR3 is TGTGCCAGCAGTTTTTTATTTGGGGACAGGACCTACGAGCAGTACTTC.

This clone showed up just a few times. V gene TRBV5-4 combines with J gene TRBJ1-1, with D possibly TRBD1 on 5 matching bases. CDR3 length: 13 amino acids. The V end was cut by 0 bases, the J end by 9 bases, with 12 bases between. Per germline, CDR1 SGHNT and CDR2 YYREEE (reference sequence). DNA of the CDR3: TGTGCCAGCAGCTTGGCCGGGGGAATACAAGCTTTCTTT. Amino acids: CASSLAGGIQAFF.

This clone was seen only a few times. The genes are TRBV11-2 and TRBJ2-1; 10 nucleotides line up with TRBD2. CDR1 is SGHAT and CDR2 is FQNNGV in the germline V gene. J lost 7 bases, V lost 3 bases, and 3 bases had no gene match. The CDR3 loop spans 14 amino acids. CDR3 in amino acids: CASSLLAGVNEQFF. The CDR3 region has the DNA TGTGCCAGCAGCTTGCTAGCGGGAGTTAATGAGCAGTTCTTC. Filled out from reference TRBV11-2 and TRBJ2-1, the complete variable domain reads EAGVAQSPRYKIIEKRQSVAFWCNPISGHATLYWYQQILGQGPKLLIQFQNNGVVDDSQLPKDRFSAERLKGVDSTLKIQPAKLEDSAVYLCASSLLAGVNEQFFGPGTRLTVL.

This clone was recorded only once. The V gene is TRBV28, the J gene TRBJ2-2; D ambiguous. Trimming took off 2 bases at V and 0 bases at J, with 16 bases between the two ends. This CDR3 has 18 amino acids. The germline V gene encodes CDR1 MDHEN and CDR2 SYDVKM. CDR3 loop: CASSLASRRLANTGELFF. CDR3 DNA sequence: TGTGCCAGCAGTTTAGCCTCCCGACGTCTCGCGAACACCGGGGAGCTGTTTTTT. The full variable domain, with the rest looked up from reference TRBV28 and TRBJ2-2, is DVKVTQSSRYLVKRTGEKVFLECVQDMDHENMFWYRQDPGLGLRLIYFSYDVKMKEKGDIPEGYSVSREKKERFSLILESASTNQTSMYLCASSLASRRLANTGELFFGEGSRLTVL.

The table lists this clone with a few counts. The chain employs TRBV5-1 and TRBJ2-6; D may correspond to TRBD1 or TRBD2 (6 bases each). Between the trimmed V and J ends, which lost 0 bases and 0 bases, there was a span of 13 bases. The CDR3 is made up of 18 amino acids. Germline V lookup: CDR1 SGHRS, CDR2 YFSETQ. The CDR3 region has the DNA TGCGCCAGCAGCTTGGATGGGGGGCCGCTCTCTGGGGCCAACGTCCTGACTTTC. This gives the protein CASSLDGGPLSGANVLTF.

This clone appeared many times. The chain employs TRBV25-1 and TRBJ1-1; D gene uncertain. The V end was cut by 3 bases, the J end by 4 bases, with 9 bases between. The germline gives CDR1 MGHDK, CDR2 SYGVNS. This CDR3 spans 13 amino acids. This CDR3 is CASSDRAFTEAFF. DNA for the CDR3: TGTGCCAGCAGTGACCGGGCTTTCACTGAAGCTTTCTTT.

This rearrangement joins TRBV6-5 to TRBJ2-2; 7 bases are a match to TRBD2. The germline V gene encodes CDR1 MNHEY and CDR2 SVGAGI. The CDR3 is made up of 13 amino acids. Trimming cost V 7 bases and J 4 bases; bases outside gene matches: 3. The CDR3 DNA reads TGTGCCAGCAATCCTAGCGGCACCGGGGAGCTGTTTTTT. Protein: CASNPSGTGELFF.